What follows are 22 T cell receptor beta chains derived from one specimen sequenced in a study of T cell responses to AZD1222 COVID-19 vaccine. Repertoires were generated with immunoSEQ multiplex PCR, while TCRdb's copy carries only in-frame clones and drops some. The sample lists roughly 180,000 clones; around 90% were seen once. Material: peripheral blood, obtained 28 days after the second AZD1222 dose. The origin of the receptors is an adult who received the AZD1222 COVID-19 vaccine.

The chain links TRBV7-9 to TRBJ1-6; D perhaps matches TRBD1 (6 bases). The CDR3 runs 14 residues. Per germline, CDR1 SEHNR and CDR2 FQNEAQ (reference sequence). V shed 5 bases and J shed 8 bases, with 13 bases lying between them. The CDR3 nucleotides read TGTGCCAGCAGCCGAGGGGGTATCGATTCACCCCTCCACTTT. Translating it yields CASSRGGIDSPLHF.

The chain couples TRBV3-1 (or the pseudogene TRBV3-2) to TRBJ1-2, with no clear D. Germline CDR1 reads LGHDT; CDR2 reads YNNKEL (reference sequence). The CDR3 totals 15 residues. Trimming cost V 3 bases and J 0 bases, with 11 bases left between them. This CDR3 is CASSQRLEANYGYTF. The CDR3 nucleotides read TGTGCCAGCAGCCAGCGGCTTGAAGCTAACTATGGCTACACCTTC.

The chain joins TRBV5-4 to TRBJ1-2, with TRBD1 matching 7 bases. The V gene end was trimmed by 4 bases and the J gene end by 5 bases; junction bases not matched to a gene: 11. The CDR3 length is 15 residues. Looked up from germline, CDR1 is SGHNT and CDR2 is YYREEE (reference sequence). The CDR3 DNA sequence: TGTGCCAGCAGCCCCCCGGGACAGAGGGCTTATGGCTACACCTTC. Protein sequence: CASSPPGQRAYGYTF. Supplemented by reference TRBV5-4 and TRBJ1-2, the full variable domain reads ETGVTQSPTHLIKTRGQQVTLRCSSQSGHNTVSWYQQALGQGPQFIFQYYREEENGRGNFPPRFSGLQFPNYSSELNVNALELDDSALYLCASSPPGQRAYGYTFGSGTRLTVV.

The chain employs TRBV14 and TRBJ2-1, with D possibly TRBD2 on 5 matching bases. This CDR3 spans 12 amino acids. Trimming removed 6 bases from V and 9 bases from J, with 12 bases in between. Germline V CDR1 and CDR2: SGHDN, FVKESK. The CDR3 reads CASSRGFSEQFF. The CDR3 DNA sequence: TGTGCCAGCAGTCGAGGGTTTTCTGAGCAGTTCTTC.

The chain links TRBV5-1 to TRBJ2-7, with 8 bases matching TRBD1. Germline trimming cut 4 bases from V and 0 bases from J; bases unmatched to any gene: 6. This CDR3 region has 15 residues. Germline V CDR1 and CDR2: SGHRS, YFSETQ. In DNA, the CDR3 is TGCGCCAGCAGCCACCCCACAGGGGGCTCCTACGAGCAGTACTTC. It encodes CASSHPTGGSYEQYF. The full variable domain, in which reference TRBV5-1 and TRBJ2-7 provide the parts outside the CDR3, is KAGVTQTPRYLIKTRGQQVTLSCSPISGHRSVSWYQQTPGQGLQFLFEYFSETQRNKGNFPGRFSGRQFSNSRSEMNVSTLELGDSALYLCASSHPTGGSYEQYFGPGTRLTVT.

This rearrangement joins TRBV23-1 to TRBJ2-7, with D uncertain. TRBV23-1 is placed among ORFs of uncertain function. There are 9 residues in the CDR3. V lost 0 bases and J lost 13, with 4 bases in between. DNA for the CDR3: TGCGCCAGCAGTCAATCAACATACTTC. This encodes CASSQSTYF.

This rearrangement joins TRBV4-3 to TRBJ1-4; 8 bases are shared with TRBD1. Trimming cost V 3 bases and J 8 bases; bases outside gene matches: 11. The CDR3 covers 16 residues. Germline values: CDR1 LGHNA, CDR2 YSLEER. CDR3 in amino acids: CASSQGQQGGYEKLFF. As DNA, the CDR3 is TGCGCCAGCAGCCAGGGCCAACAGGGGGGATACGAAAAACTGTTTTTT.

This chain's CDR3 is CASSRPQGAPNEKLFF. The CDR3 nucleotides read TGTGCCAGCAGTCGACCCCAGGGGGCGCCTAATGAAAAACTGTTTTTT. This chain links TRBV28 with TRBJ1-4; 8 positions match TRBD1. Germline V gives CDR1 MDHEN, CDR2 SYDVKM. This CDR3 is 16 amino acids long. The V segment lost 5 bases and the J segment 3 bases; nucleotides outside the gene matches: 8.

The chain uses TRBV10-3 and TRBJ1-5, with 7 nucleotides matching TRBD1. The ends lost 6 bases at V and 4 bases at J; junction bases unmatched: 3. Germline V lookup: CDR1 ENHRY, CDR2 SYGVKD. This CDR3 spans 13 amino acids. The CDR3 region is CAIRDRANQPQHF. CDR3 coding DNA: TGTGCCATCAGAGACAGGGCAAATCAGCCCCAGCATTTT.

The chain links TRBV5-1 to TRBJ2-2; D gene unclear. V was pared by 4 bases and J by 3 bases, with 10 bases between. This CDR3 spans 14 amino acids. Germline lookup yields CDR1 SGHRS and CDR2 YFSETQ. The chain's CDR3 is CASSPRTDTGELFF. CDR3 coding DNA: TGCGCCAGCAGCCCTCGTACGGACACCGGGGAGCTGTTTTTT.

This chain joins TRBV12-2 and TRBJ1-3; the listed D gene, TRBD1, was not tested against the DNA. TRBV12-2 is shown as a pseudogene. The CDR3 runs to 16 residues. CDR3 residues: CASRRRPRRQSYTIYF. The CDR3 DNA reads as TGTGCAAGTCGCCGCCGCCCCAGACGACAAAGTTACACCATATATTTT.

This rearrangement joins TRBV9 to TRBJ1-2, with D unclear. The ends were cut back, 3 bases at V and 1 base at J, with 13 bases in the middle. The CDR3 has 15 residues. CDR1 and CDR2 (germline): SGDLS, YYNGEE. CDR3 bases: TGTGCCAGCAGCGCTTCAGGAGTTTTTAACTATGGCTACACCTTC. Its translation: CASSASGVFNYGYTF.

The table lists this clone with a few counts. The chain carries TRBV18 and TRBJ2-1; possibly TRBD2 for D (7 bases). Germline assignment: CDR1 KGHSH and CDR2 LQKENI. Trimming took 3 bases from V and 5 from J, leaving 14 bases between them. This CDR3 is built from 15 residues. The DNA for the CDR3 is TGTGCCAGCTCACCGGCGGGGGCTATCAACAATGAGCAGTTCTTC. Translated: CASSPAGAINNEQFF.

In its sample, this clone was seen a few times. The chain employs TRBV6-2 or TRBV6-3 and TRBJ1-5; TRBD1 aligns across 10 bases. CDR3 length: 16 residues. After removal of 2 bases from V and 4 bases from J, the junction contained 5 bases not matched to a gene. CDR1 is MNHEY and CDR2 is SVGEGT in the germline V gene. CDR3 in amino acids: CASSYARTGGNQPQHF. The CDR3 DNA is TGTGCCAGCAGTTACGCTCGGACAGGGGGTAATCAGCCCCAGCATTTT.

The chain has TRBV15 and TRBJ2-1; possibly TRBD1 or TRBD2 for D (6 bases each). The germline CDR1 and CDR2 sequences are LNHNV and YYDKDF (reference sequence). This CDR3 region has 13 residues. V shed 5 bases and J shed 5 bases, with 10 bases lying between them. This chain's CDR3 is CATSGGPNNEQFF. The CDR3 DNA reads TGTGCCACCAGCGGGGGGCCGAACAATGAGCAGTTCTTC.

The CDR3 DNA follows: TGTGCCAGCAGCTCCCTTCGGGAAGCCTCGGGAGCTTTCTTT. It translates to CASSSLREASGAFF. This chain uses TRBV11-2 with TRBJ1-1; D ambiguous. Germline CDR1 SGHAT, CDR2 FQNNGV. The CDR3 contains 14 residues. V was cut by 4 bases and J by 10 bases, with 19 bases left in between.

This chain joins TRBV4-3 and TRBJ2-3, with D hard to call. V was shortened by 4 bases and J by 0 bases, with 14 bases between the two germline ends. CDR1 LGHNA and CDR2 YSLEER come from the germline V gene. The CDR3 extends over 16 amino acids. CDR3 region: CASSRLLETSTDTQYF. In DNA form, the CDR3 reads TGCGCCAGCAGCCGCCTCCTAGAAACTAGCACAGATACGCAGTATTTT.

This clone was seen more than once but under ten times. The chain is built from TRBV9 and TRBJ2-1, with D possibly being TRBD1 (6 bases). The V gene's germline CDR1 is SGDLS and CDR2 YYNGEE. Deletions cut 1 base from V and 0 bases from J, with 14 bases between. The CDR3 is made up of 17 amino acids. The CDR3 DNA follows: TGTGCCAGCAGCGTATCAACGGAACAGGGCTCCTACAATGAGCAGTTCTTC. Its protein product is CASSVSTEQGSYNEQFF.

The chain combines TRBV30 with TRBJ2-5; D is possibly TRBD1 or TRBD2 (5 bases each). The CDR3 is 14 amino acids. Deletions cut 4 bases from V and 0 bases from J, with 12 bases between. Germline V gene sequence: CDR1 GTSNPN, CDR2 SVGIG (reference sequence). As DNA, the CDR3 is TGTGCCTGGAATGTGGGACGTAACCAAGAGACCCAGTACTTC. Its translation: CAWNVGRNQETQYF.

The gene calls are TRBV7-3 and TRBJ2-5; D is perhaps TRBD1 (5 bases). CDR1 SGHTA and CDR2 FQGTGA come from the germline V gene. CDR3 length: 14 residues. Trimming pared 5 bases from V and 2 bases from J, leaving 12 bases between. CDR3 protein: CASSTGHRQETQYF. The CDR3 nucleotides read TGTGCCAGCAGCACCGGACACCGACAAGAGACCCAGTACTTC. The variable domain in full, completed from reference TRBV7-3 and TRBJ2-5, reads GAGVSQTPSNKVTEKGKYVELRCDPISGHTALYWYRQSLGQGPEFLIYFQGTGAADDSGLPNDRFFAVRPEGSVSTLKIQRTERGDSAVYLCASSTGHRQETQYFGPGTRLLVL.

The rearrangement uses TRBV15 and TRBJ1-5; D uncertain. Per germline, CDR1 LNHNV and CDR2 YYDKDF (reference sequence). The CDR3 runs to 15 residues. Trimming removed 1 base at V and 4 bases at J, with 11 bases between. The DNA for the CDR3 is TGTGCCACCAGCAGAGGAATAGAAGGAAATCAGCCCCAGCATTTT. Translated: CATSRGIEGNQPQHF.

The chain combines TRBV4-1 with TRBJ1-3; D is uncertain. V was pared by 1 base and J by 2 bases, with 12 bases between. This CDR3 is 16 amino acids long. Germline-derived CDR1 and CDR2 are MGHRA and YSYEKL. The CDR3 region is CASSQGYPGAGNTIYF. CDR3 nucleotide sequence: TGCGCCAGCAGCCAAGGCTATCCGGGCGCTGGAAACACCATATATTTT.